These 23 T cell receptor beta chains originate from one sample sequenced in a study of glioma-infiltrating T cells after dendritic cell vaccination. Generated by immunoSEQ multiplex PCR, the TCRdb table keeps only in-frame clones and is missing some. The sample has over 90,000 clones, 75% to 85% seen once; the top ten hold roughly 12%. The material was blood, obtained before dendritic cell vaccination. Receptors were obtained from a human donor with glioblastoma.

In its sample, this clone was seen once. This rearrangement joins TRBV6-8 to TRBJ2-1; D possibly corresponds to TRBD1 (5 bases). V was clipped by 6 bases and J by 6 bases, with 12 bases between them. Per the germline V gene, CDR1 is MNHGY and CDR2 is SAAAGT. This CDR3 has 13 residues. The CDR3 protein is CASRKGSPNEQFF. The CDR3 region has the DNA TGTGCCAGCAGGAAGGGGTCGCCCAATGAGCAGTTCTTC.

The DNA for the CDR3 is TGTGCCAGCAGCCAAGAGCCCAGGCCACCAAAAGCTTTCTTT. This sequence encodes CASSQEPRPPKAFF. The chain links TRBV14 to TRBJ1-1; D not certain. The V end lost 0 bases, the J end lost 9 bases, and 14 bases lay between the germline ends. The CDR3 has 14 amino acids. The V gene's germline CDR1 is SGHDN and CDR2 FVKESK. The whole variable domain, remainder taken from reference TRBV14 and TRBJ1-1, is EAGVTQFPSHSVIEKGQTVTLRCDPISGHDNLYWYRRVMGKEIKFLLHFVKESKQDESGMPNNRFLAERTGGTYSTLKVQPAELEDSGVYFCASSQEPRPPKAFFGQGTRLTVV.

This CDR3 is CASSFLRGETQYF. CDR3 nucleotide sequence: TGTGCCAGCAGCTTTCTTCGCGGGGAGACCCAGTACTTC. V usage is TRBV5-4 and J usage is TRBJ2-5, with D possibly matching TRBD2 (5 bases). Trimming stripped 2 bases from V and 5 bases from J, with 10 bases between. Germline V gene data show CDR1 as SGHNT and CDR2 as YYREEE (reference sequence). This CDR3 spans 13 amino acids.

The chain carries TRBV4-3 and TRBJ2-2, with a possible D match to TRBD1 (6 bases). Between the trimmed V and J ends, which lost 0 bases and 6 bases, there was a span of 11 bases. CDR1 is LGHNA, CDR2 YSLEER, per germline. CDR3 length: 15 residues. CDR3 residues: CASSQDRGRAGELFF. The CDR3 nucleotides read TGCGCCAGCAGCCAAGACAGGGGTAGGGCCGGGGAGCTGTTTTTT.

This clone was seen only a few times. V is TRBV6-4 and J is TRBJ2-3; 8 bases map to TRBD1. From germline, CDR1 is MRHNA and CDR2 SNTAGT. V lost 3 bases and J lost 0; bases outside the gene matches: 5. The CDR3 is 16 residues long. CDR3 amino acids: CASSEVTGGSTDTQYF. CDR3 nucleotides: TGTGCCAGCAGTGAAGTAACAGGGGGGAGCACAGATACGCAGTATTTT.

The chain uses TRBV4-1 and TRBJ1-4, with 8 bases identical to TRBD1. Per the germline V gene, CDR1 is MGHRA and CDR2 is YSYEKL. J was trimmed by 0 bases and V by 4 bases; bases with no gene match: 7. The CDR3 length is 17 residues. The CDR3 DNA reads TGCGCCAGCAGCCCTAGACAGGGGCCCGCAACTAATGAAAAACTGTTTTTT. It encodes CASSPRQGPATNEKLFF.

This rearrangement joins TRBV5-1 to TRBJ1-5; perhaps TRBD1 as D (5 bases). Germline values: CDR1 SGHRS, CDR2 YFSETQ. The CDR3 runs to 13 residues. V was cut by 7 bases and J by 0 bases, with 8 bases left in between. DNA of the CDR3: TGCGCCAGCTCGGGGGATAGCAATCAGCCCCAGCATTTT. Protein: CASSGDSNQPQHF.

The gene calls are TRBV19 and TRBJ2-1, with TRBD2 as a possible D gene (7 bases). Germline CDR1 reads LNHDA; CDR2 reads SQIVND (reference sequence). V lost 6 bases to trimming and J lost 7 bases, with 16 bases between them. The CDR3 extends over 14 amino acids. The CDR3 loop reads CASRVVGGPNEQFF. The CDR3 coding sequence is TGTGCCAGTAGAGTCGTGGGGGGGCCGAATGAGCAGTTCTTC.

This clone was seen at least ten times. The chain links TRBV10-3 to TRBJ2-1; D perhaps matches TRBD1 (5 bases). The CDR3 spans 13 residues. CDR1 ENHRY and CDR2 SYGVKD come from the germline V gene. The germline V and J ends were trimmed by 5 bases and 10 bases, with 15 bases remaining between them. CDR3: CAISKPTVSEQFF. CDR3 nucleotides: TGTGCCATCAGTAAACCGACAGTGAGCGAGCAGTTCTTC.

The rearrangement joins TRBV12-5 to TRBJ2-7; D might be TRBD1 (6 bases). CDR1 and CDR2 from the germline V gene are LGHNT and FRNRAP. Trimming stripped 7 bases from V and 0 bases from J, with 13 bases between. CDR3 length equals 14 residues. CDR3 residues: CASVGMDSSYEQYF. CDR3 nucleotide sequence: TGTGCTAGTGTTGGCATGGACAGCTCCTACGAGCAGTACTTC.

This clone has only a few counts. An end of the junction differs from the germline gene, which may be a read error. The genes are TRBV15 and TRBJ1-6; D remains unclear. CDR1 is LNHNV and CDR2 is YYDKDF in the germline V gene (reference sequence). The CDR3 totals 14 residues. Here the CDR3 reads CAPRPRLTGSPLHF. CDR3 coding DNA: TGTGCCCCCAGGCCCCGACTGACGGGTTCACCCCTCCACTTT.

This clone was seen only a few times. The chain couples TRBV2 to TRBJ1-6, with D hard to call. The CDR3 length is 14 residues. The germline gives CDR1 SNHLY, CDR2 FYNNEI. V was trimmed by 4 bases and J by 11 bases, leaving 15 bases between them. The CDR3, as DNA: TGTGCCAGCAGTGTGGGGAGCCGGCCGGCACCCCTCCACTTT. Translating it yields CASSVGSRPAPLHF.

The rearrangement links TRBV4-1 to TRBJ1-6, with D perhaps TRBD1 (5 bases). Germline values: CDR1 MGHRA, CDR2 YSYEKL. Trimming stripped 5 bases from V and 1 base from J, with 15 bases between. The CDR3 covers 17 residues. The CDR3 DNA reads as TGCGCCAGCAGCTTCCCTCGTGGGGCGTCCTATAATTCACCCCTCCACTTT. This codes for CASSFPRGASYNSPLHF.

V gene TRBV11-2 combines with J gene TRBJ2-2; tentatively, D is TRBD2 (5 bases). V was clipped by 5 bases and J by 3 bases, with 13 bases between them. Germline V gene sequence: CDR1 SGHAT, CDR2 FQNNGV. CDR3 length: 15 residues. In nucleotides, the CDR3 is TGTGCCAGCAGCCCCCCGGGGAGTTACACCGGGGAGCTGTTTTTT. It is translated as CASSPPGSYTGELFF.

This rearrangement joins TRBV28 to TRBJ2-5; D is undetermined. The CDR3 loop spans 12 amino acids. V dropped 5 bases and J dropped 3 bases, with 7 bases sitting between them. CDR1 is MDHEN, CDR2 SYDVKM, per germline. The CDR3 region is CASSHSKETQYF. CDR3 DNA: TGTGCCAGCAGTCATTCTAAAGAGACCCAGTACTTC.

V is TRBV6-1 and J is TRBJ2-7; 10 bases are shared with TRBD1. Germline CDR1 MNHNS, CDR2 SASEGT. The CDR3 sequence is 14 residues long. V lost 5 bases, J lost 6 bases, and 7 bases stayed unmatched. The CDR3 bases are TGTGCCAGCAGTAATCCGGGACAGGGGCTCGAGCAGTACTTC. Encoded protein: CASSNPGQGLEQYF.

V gene TRBV10-1 combines with J gene TRBJ2-3, with 8 positions matching TRBD2. The CDR3 consists of 15 residues. The ends lost 4 bases at V and 0 bases at J; junction bases unmatched: 3. Germline loops: CDR1 WNHNN, CDR2 SYGVQD (reference sequence). The CDR3 DNA sequence: TGCGCCAGCAGTGGTAGCGGGGATAGCACAGATACGCAGTATTTT. Amino acid sequence: CASSGSGDSTDTQYF.

Comments on this clone: The germline gene is not matched at one end of the junction; a read error may be the cause. Written as DNA, the CDR3 is TGTGCCAGCAGCTTAATGGCTAGCCAAGAGACCCGGTACTTC. Amino acids: CASSLMASQETRYF. This chain uses TRBV7-2 with TRBJ2-5; perhaps TRBD2 as D (5 bases). This CDR3 region has 14 residues. Germline CDR1 is SGHTA and CDR2 is FQGNSA. The full variable domain, its missing parts supplied by reference TRBV7-2 and TRBJ2-5, is GAGVSQSPSNKVTEKGKDVELRCDPISGHTALYWYRQSLGQGLEFLIYFQGNSAPDKSGLPSDRFSAERTGGSVSTLTIQRTQQEDSAVYLCASSLMASQETRYFGPGTRLLVL.

The CDR3 DNA sequence: TGTGCCAGCAGCCAAGTGGGCCGGCTGAACACTGAAGCTTTCTTT. It codes for CASSQVGRLNTEAFF. V usage is TRBV4-2 and J usage is TRBJ1-1; D is undetermined. Germline lookup yields CDR1 LGHNA and CDR2 YNFKEQ. V was clipped by 1 base and J by 0 bases, with 9 bases between them. The CDR3 has 15 amino acids.

This rearrangement joins TRBV7-6 to TRBJ1-1, with a tentative D call TRBD1 (5 bases). CDR3 length equals 16 residues. V lost 5 bases and J 5 bases, leaving 21 bases between the germline ends. Germline V CDR1 and CDR2: SGHVS, FNYEAQ. The CDR3 reads CASSTLQGPGRTEAFF. The CDR3 DNA follows: TGTGCCAGCAGCACTCTCCAGGGTCCCGGTAGGACTGAAGCTTTCTTT.

This clone was counted between two and nine times. The chain carries TRBV4-1 and TRBJ2-3; 9 bases align to TRBD2. The J segment lost 6 bases and the V segment lost 2 bases, leaving 3 bases of the junction unmatched. The V gene's germline CDR1 is MGHRA and CDR2 YSYEKL. There are 14 residues in the CDR3. CDR3 sequence reads: CASSQLAGSDTQYF. Written as DNA, the CDR3 is TGCGCCAGCAGCCAACTAGCGGGGTCTGATACGCAGTATTTT.

The gene calls are TRBV15 and TRBJ2-7; 7 bases line up with TRBD2. The V gene end was trimmed by 5 bases and the J gene end by 2 bases; junction bases not matched to a gene: 3. In germline, CDR1 is LNHNV, CDR2 YYDKDF (reference sequence). The CDR3 is 13 residues long. CDR3 sequence: CATSSSGTYEQYF. DNA of the CDR3: TGTGCCACCAGCTCTAGCGGTACCTACGAGCAGTACTTC. Full variable domain (rest looked up from reference TRBV15 and TRBJ2-7): DAMVIQNPRYQVTQFGKPVTLSCSQTLNHNVMYWYQQKSSQAPKLLFHYYDKDFNNEADTPDNFQSRRPNTSFCFLDIRSPGLGDTAMYLCATSSSGTYEQYFGPGTRLTVT.

This chain connects TRBV5-6 to TRBJ2-1, with 7 bases identical to TRBD2. V lost 0 bases, J lost 8 bases, and 11 bases stayed unmatched. The V gene's germline CDR1 is SGHDT and CDR2 YYEEEE. This CDR3 is built from 16 residues. CDR3 nucleotides: TGTGCCAGCAGCTTGGAGTGGACTAGTGGGGGAGATGAGCAGTTCTTC. Protein: CASSLEWTSGGDEQFF. The whole variable domain, filled in from reference TRBV5-6 and TRBJ2-1, reads DAGVTQSPTHLIKTRGQQVTLRCSPKSGHDTVSWYQQALGQGPQFIFQYYEEEERQRGNFPDRFSGHQFPNYSSELNVNALLLGDSALYLCASSLEWTSGGDEQFFGPGTRLTVL.